Following are 27 T cell receptor beta chains from one sample sequenced in a study of beta chain features in type 1 diabetes. The sequenced template was cDNA made from the entire isolated RNA. The repertoire was sequenced with immunoSEQ multiplex PCR; TCRdb's copy has only in-frame clones and lacks some. The sample contains about 930,000 clones, 17% of which appear only once. Sample: naive CD4+ T cells from blood. The origin of the receptors is a woman under 30 in good health.

V gene TRBV2 combines with J gene TRBJ1-1, with TRBD1 as a possible D gene (5 bases). CDR1 SNHLY and CDR2 FYNNEI come from the germline V gene. This CDR3 is 13 amino acids long. With 5 bases removed from V and 3 bases from J, the gap between germline ends came to 10 bases. This CDR3 is CASSNRWDTEAFF. The CDR3 DNA reads TGTGCCAGCAGTAACAGGTGGGACACTGAAGCTTTCTTT.

The V call is TRBV9, the J call TRBJ2-5; TRBD1 or TRBD2 may be the D gene (5 bases each). Trimming cost V 4 bases and J 5 bases, with 15 bases left between them. The germline CDR1 and CDR2 sequences are SGDLS and YYNGEE. CDR3 length equals 14 residues. CDR3 residues: CASSLTGARETQYF. As DNA, the CDR3 is TGTGCCAGCAGCTTAACCGGGGCGAGGGAGACCCAGTACTTC. Combining the CDR3 with reference TRBV9 and TRBJ2-5 gives the whole variable domain DSGVTQTPKHLITATGQRVTLRCSPRSGDLSVYWYQQSLDQGLQFLIQYYNGEERAKGNILERFSAQQFPDLHSELNLSSLELGDSALYFCASSLTGARETQYFGPGTRLLVL.

The genes are TRBV7-9 and TRBJ2-7; 8 bases fit TRBD1. Germline V gene data show CDR1 as SEHNR and CDR2 as FQNEAQ (reference sequence). J was trimmed by 3 bases and V by 2 bases; bases with no gene match: 3. This CDR3 comprises 14 residues. This CDR3 is CASSLSGQGYEQYF. For the CDR3, the DNA is TGTGCCAGCAGCTTAAGCGGACAGGGCTACGAGCAGTACTTC.

The rearrangement uses TRBV11-3 and TRBJ2-7; 7 positions match TRBD1. The CDR3 length is 14 residues. The germline V gene encodes CDR1 SGHNT and CDR2 YENEEA. With 3 bases clipped from V and 4 bases from J, the junction kept 6 bases outside the gene matches. The CDR3 reads CASSFSQGTYEQYF. CDR3 nucleotides: TGTGCCAGCAGCTTCTCACAGGGGACGTACGAGCAGTACTTC. Complete variable domain (other parts from reference TRBV11-3 and TRBJ2-7): EAGVVQSPRYKIIEKKQPVAFWCNPISGHNTLYWYLQNLGQGPELLIRYENEEAVDDSQLPKDRFSAERLKGVDSTLKIQPAELGDSAVYLCASSFSQGTYEQYFGPGTRLTVT.

This clone has just a few counts. Distinct nucleotide sequences in the sample also encode this CDR3. V gene TRBV5-1 combines with J gene TRBJ2-5; D gene ambiguous. Looked up from germline, CDR1 is SGHRS and CDR2 is YFSETQ. Trimming removed 0 bases at V and 4 bases at J, with 7 bases between. This CDR3 is 13 amino acids long. DNA of the CDR3: TGCGCCAGCAGCTTGGGGCCCGGAGAGACCCAGTACTTC. Translated, it gives CASSLGPGETQYF.

CDR3 amino acids: CASSLGGKSTDTQYF. The CDR3 nucleotides are TGCGCCAGCAGCTTGGGTGGGAAAAGCACAGATACGCAGTATTTT. This chain joins TRBV5-1 and TRBJ2-3; D is unclear. The V and J ends lost 0 bases and 0 bases respectively, with 8 bases between them. This CDR3 contains 15 residues. Looked up from germline, CDR1 is SGHRS and CDR2 is YFSETQ.

In this sample, this clone turned up a few times. The rearrangement links TRBV20-1 to TRBJ2-7; D possibly corresponds to TRBD1 (5 bases). Germline lookup yields CDR1 DFQATT and CDR2 SNEGSKA (reference sequence). The CDR3 has 11 amino acids. V was trimmed by 3 bases and J by 7 bases, leaving 10 bases between them. CDR3 sequence reads: CSASRQMEQYF. Here the CDR3 DNA reads TGCAGTGCTAGCCGACAGATGGAGCAGTACTTC.

This clone was observed a handful of times. CDR3 DNA sequence: TGTGCCACCGGACCAGCGGCCTACAATGAGCAGTTCTTC. Its protein product is CATGPAAYNEQFF. This chain links TRBV7-2 with TRBJ2-1; D perhaps matches TRBD2 (5 bases). Deletions cut 10 bases from V and 2 bases from J, with 12 bases between. CDR3 size: 13 residues. CDR1 SGHTA and CDR2 FQGNSA come from the germline V gene.

The CDR3 DNA reads TGTGCCATCAGTGACCGGGCCCCCGGGAACACCATATATTTT. This translates into CAISDRAPGNTIYF. The chain couples TRBV10-3 to TRBJ1-3; D unresolved. The CDR3 is 14 amino acids. V was cut by 3 bases and J by 7 bases, with 13 bases left in between. The germline V gene has CDR1 ENHRY and CDR2 SYGVKD.

The chain carries TRBV9 and TRBJ2-7; 9 nucleotides agree with TRBD2. This CDR3 has 15 residues. The germline V gene has CDR1 SGDLS and CDR2 YYNGEE. Trimming removed 0 bases from V and 2 bases from J; junction bases left unmatched: 3. The CDR3 sequence is CASSVGIAGAYEQYF. In nucleotides, the CDR3 is TGTGCCAGCAGCGTAGGAATAGCGGGGGCCTACGAGCAGTACTTC.

The V and J genes are TRBV4-2 and TRBJ2-3; 11 nucleotides match TRBD2. The CDR3 covers 15 residues. Losses at the gene ends were 3 bases for V and 8 bases for J; bases not matched to a gene: 7. Germline V gene sequence: CDR1 LGHNA, CDR2 YNFKEQ. The DNA of the CDR3 is TGTGCCAGCAGCCAGGGGACTAGCGGTAAGGGTACGCAGTATTTT. It encodes CASSQGTSGKGTQYF.

The chain couples TRBV18 to TRBJ2-1; D is unresolved. The CDR3 is made up of 12 amino acids. Germline V lookup: CDR1 KGHSH, CDR2 LQKENI. Trimming stripped 0 bases from V and 9 bases from J, with 6 bases between. The CDR3 DNA is TGTGCCAGCTCACCACCGGAAGTTGAGCAGTTCTTC. Its protein is CASSPPEVEQFF. Full variable domain (rest looked up from reference TRBV18 and TRBJ2-1): NAGVMQNPRHLVRRRGQEARLRCSPMKGHSHVYWYRQLPEEGLKFMVYLQKENIIDESGMPKERFSAEFPKEGPSILRIQQVVRGDSAAYFCASSPPEVEQFFGPGTRLTVL.

This clone was counted between two and nine times. The chain links TRBV6-5 to TRBJ1-2; TRBD1 aligns across 9 bases. The CDR3 spans 15 residues. Losses at the gene ends were 2 bases for V and 7 bases for J; bases not matched to a gene: 8. Germline CDR1 and CDR2: MNHEY and SVGAGI. The CDR3 DNA is TGTGCCAGCAGTTACGGGGACAGGGAGTTAAGTGGCTACACCTTC. Protein product: CASSYGDRELSGYTF.

The chain is built from TRBV15 and TRBJ2-7; TRBD2 is a possible D gene (6 bases). Germline-derived CDR1 and CDR2 are LNHNV and YYDKDF (reference sequence). The V end lost 1 base, the J end lost 0 bases, and 10 bases lay between the germline ends. This CDR3 is 15 amino acids long. In DNA, the CDR3 is TGTGCCACCAGCAGAGCCGGGAGTATCTCCTACGAGCAGTACTTC. It specifies CATSRAGSISYEQYF. The variable domain in full, completed from reference TRBV15 and TRBJ2-7, reads DAMVIQNPRYQVTQFGKPVTLSCSQTLNHNVMYWYQQKSSQAPKLLFHYYDKDFNNEADTPDNFQSRRPNTSFCFLDIRSPGLGDTAMYLCATSRAGSISYEQYFGPGTRLTVT.

This clone was recorded a few times. V usage is TRBV6-1 and J usage is TRBJ1-1; D is perhaps TRBD1 (5 bases). CDR1 is MNHNS and CDR2 is SASEGT in the germline V gene. With 5 bases removed from V and 0 bases from J, the gap between germline ends came to 10 bases. This CDR3 is built from 14 residues. Written as DNA, the CDR3 is TGTGCCAGCAGTTTTGAGGACATGAACACTGAAGCTTTCTTT. As protein: CASSFEDMNTEAFF.

This clone was seen only a few times. The chain joins TRBV7-9 to TRBJ2-1; D might be TRBD2 (6 bases). The germline V gene has CDR1 SEHNR and CDR2 FQNEAQ (reference sequence). CDR3 length: 14 residues. Between the trimmed V and J ends, which lost 2 bases and 5 bases, there was a span of 10 bases. The CDR3 DNA reads TGTGCCAGCAGCTTAACTGCGGGGCACAATGAGCAGTTCTTC. Translated: CASSLTAGHNEQFF.

Only a few counts were recorded for this clone. The chain uses TRBV25-1 and TRBJ2-5, with TRBD2 identical over 8 bases. The DNA matches TRBJ2-7 better at its end, which makes the J call doubtful. Germline loops: CDR1 MGHDK, CDR2 SYGVNS. This CDR3 spans 18 amino acids. CDR3 sequence (DNA): TGTGCCAGCATCCTAGAAGGGACTAGGTCGCAGGCTCTCGGCGAGCAGTACTTC. This gives the protein CASILEGTRSQALGEQYF.

The chain uses TRBV2 and TRBJ2-5; the D is unclear. Trimming cost V 3 bases and J 5 bases, with 13 bases left between them. Germline V lookup: CDR1 SNHLY, CDR2 FYNNEI. The CDR3 runs 14 residues. CDR3 protein: CASSEGIKEETQYF. CDR3 sequence (DNA): TGTGCCAGCAGTGAGGGGATCAAGGAGGAGACCCAGTACTTC.

This clone has just a few counts. The chain is built from TRBV28 and TRBJ1-5, with 8 bases aligning to TRBD1. Trimming took 9 bases from V and 2 from J; bases not matched to a gene: 6. The CDR3 is 14 amino acids. Germline-derived CDR1 and CDR2 are MDHEN and SYDVKM. The CDR3 loop reads CASLQGVGNQPQHF. The CDR3 DNA sequence: TGTGCCAGTTTACAGGGGGTGGGCAATCAGCCCCAGCATTTT.

This clone was seen more than once but under ten times. This rearrangement joins TRBV6-5 to TRBJ1-2; D unresolved. CDR1 and CDR2 (germline): MNHEY, SVGAGI. The CDR3 runs to 14 residues. Trimming removed 2 bases from V and 4 bases from J, with 11 bases in between. As DNA, the CDR3 is TGTGCCAGCAGTTACGGGAGACGTTCCTATGGCTACACCTTC. The encoded protein is CASSYGRRSYGYTF.

This clone was seen a few times. CDR3 amino acids: CASSPISGTTNTGELFF. DNA of the CDR3: TGTGCCAGCTCACCCATTTCAGGGACAACGAACACCGGGGAGCTGTTTTTT. The V and J genes are TRBV18 and TRBJ2-2, with D possibly TRBD1 on 6 matching bases. Trimming took off 3 bases at V and 0 bases at J, with 14 bases between the two ends. Germline V CDR1 and CDR2: KGHSH, LQKENI. The CDR3 loop spans 17 amino acids.

This rearrangement joins TRBV6-1 to TRBJ2-7; D is ambiguous. The CDR3 has 15 amino acids. Trimming took 7 bases from V and 0 from J, leaving 16 bases between them. Per germline, CDR1 MNHNS and CDR2 SASEGT. CDR3 nucleotide sequence: TGTGCCAGCAACTTGGGCCCTCTCGACTCCTACGAGCAGTACTTC. Its translation is CASNLGPLDSYEQYF.

This clone turned up a few times. The CDR3 nucleotides read TGTGCCAGCAGTTATGCATCTAACTATGGCTACACCTTC. Protein: CASSYASNYGYTF. The chain combines TRBV6-5 with TRBJ1-2; D remains ambiguous. The germline V gene encodes CDR1 MNHEY and CDR2 SVGAGI. The CDR3 consists of 13 residues. The germline V and J ends were trimmed by 3 bases and 0 bases, with 5 bases remaining between them.

A few counts support this clone. The chain combines TRBV7-9 with TRBJ1-4; D not certain. The CDR3 is 15 amino acids. V dropped 5 bases and J dropped 8 bases, with 18 bases sitting between them. Germline CDR1 and CDR2: SEHNR and FQNEAQ (reference sequence). The CDR3 bases are TGTGCCAGCAGCGGTAGCGTTGGCGGTTCGGAAAAACTGTTTTTT. It specifies CASSGSVGGSEKLFF.

This clone was seen more than once but under ten times. V is TRBV9 and J is TRBJ2-1; TRBD2 matches 10 bases. Germline CDR1 reads SGDLS; CDR2 reads YYNGEE. This CDR3 comprises 14 residues. After removal of 4 bases from V and 7 bases from J, the junction contained 5 bases not matched to a gene. As DNA, the CDR3 is TGTGCCAGCAGCCCTAGCGGGAGTAGGAATGAGCAGTTCTTC. This gives the protein CASSPSGSRNEQFF.

Only a few counts were recorded for this clone. The chain couples TRBV12-5 to TRBJ2-2; D unresolved. Per germline, CDR1 LGHNT and CDR2 FRNRAP. CDR3 size: 14 residues. V gave up 1 base and J gave up 4 bases, with 7 bases separating them. The CDR3 DNA sequence: TGTGCTAGTGGTTTGGATCGACCCACCGGGGAGCTGTTTTTT. Protein sequence: CASGLDRPTGELFF.

The rearrangement joins TRBV5-1 to TRBJ2-1, with a tentative D call TRBD2 (6 bases). This CDR3 is 17 amino acids long. Trimming took 2 bases from V and 7 from J, leaving 22 bases between them. Germline values: CDR1 SGHRS, CDR2 YFSETQ. In DNA, the CDR3 is TGCGCCAGCAGCTTCTCCCCTAGAGCGGCTGGGGGGAATGAGCAGTTCTTC. Its translation: CASSFSPRAAGGNEQFF.